These 29 T cell receptor beta chains were sequenced from one sample in a study of Graves' ophthalmopathy and Graves' hyperthyroidism listed by TCRdb under 2018. Instrument on record: Illumina HiSeq 2000. For repertoire sequencing, TCR beta CDR3 regions were amplified from RNA transcripts. The first round of RT-PCR was done with HTBI primers and the Qiagen OneStep RT-PCR kit, and was followed by a second round of multiplex PCR, then size selection and purification. TCRdb reprocessed the public reads (quality trimming at Q25 with fastp, clone calling with MiXCR) and kept in-frame beta chains. One record per CDR3 amino acid sequence lists the most common genes and DNA. The sample contains about 700,000 distinct CDR3 sequences, 40% of them found a single time. Clones ranked in the top ten supply roughly 46% of the sample. The sample taken for sequencing was peripheral blood. The source of these receptors is an adult man with Graves' ophthalmopathy.

This clonotype was observed a handful of times. The chain has TRBV7-2 and TRBJ2-7; D is uncertain. This CDR3 spans 16 amino acids. CDR1 is SGHTA, CDR2 FQGNSA, per germline. With 3 bases removed from V and 7 bases from J, the gap between germline ends came to 22 bases. The CDR3 protein is CASSLRLGNSLGEQYF. In nucleotides, the CDR3 is TGTGCCAGCAGCTTGCGTTTGGGGAATTCTCTGGGTGAGCAGTACTTC.

This clonotype was found a few times. The chain uses TRBV20-1 and TRBJ1-1, with TRBD1 matching over 7 bases. Germline CDR1 DFQATT, CDR2 SNEGSKA (reference sequence). The V gene end was trimmed by 1 base and the J gene end by 1 base; junction bases not matched to a gene: 9. CDR3 size: 16 residues. The CDR3 sequence: CSARGLTGKGNTEAFF. In DNA, the CDR3 is TGCAGTGCTAGAGGGTTGACAGGGAAGGGGAACACTGAAGCTTTCTTT.

Remarks on this clonotype: This clone may be a read error of a much larger clone one base away. This chain connects TRBV7-9 to TRBJ2-2; 11 bases fit TRBD2. Germline-derived CDR1 and CDR2 are SEHNR and FQNEAQ (reference sequence). This CDR3 comprises 15 residues. CDR3 region: CDSSQLAGGTRELFF. DNA of the CDR3: TGTGACAGCAGCCAATTAGCGGGGGGGACGCGGGAGCTGTTTTTT.

This clonotype was seen only a few times. The genes are TRBV7-2 and TRBJ2-5; 12 bases agree with TRBD2. Trimming removed 5 bases from V and 4 bases from J; junction bases left unmatched: 11. Germline V gives CDR1 SGHTA, CDR2 FQGNSA. This CDR3 spans 17 amino acids. CDR3 nucleotide sequence: TGTGCCAGCAGCCCCGGGACTAGCGGGTCATGGGGAGAGACCCAGTACTTC. Translating it yields CASSPGTSGSWGETQYF. The full variable domain, its missing parts supplied by reference TRBV7-2 and TRBJ2-5, is GAGVSQSPSNKVTEKGKDVELRCDPISGHTALYWYRQSLGQGLEFLIYFQGNSAPDKSGLPSDRFSAERTGGSVSTLTIQRTQQEDSAVYLCASSPGTSGSWGETQYFGPGTRLLVL.

The chain carries TRBV19 and TRBJ2-2; a weak D match, TRBD1 (5 bases). Germline V gene sequence: CDR1 LNHDA, CDR2 SQIVND (reference sequence). V gave up 2 bases and J gave up 5 bases, with 18 bases separating them. This CDR3 has 17 residues. CDR3 sequence: CASSILGRGRPTGELFF. CDR3 in DNA: TGTGCCAGTAGTATATTGGGAAGGGGTCGACCGACCGGGGAGCTGTTTTTT.

This clonotype was detected ten times or more. J is TRBJ1-4 and V is TRBV9, with unresolved D. V lost 6 bases and J 8 bases, leaving 11 bases between the germline ends. CDR3 length: 12 amino acids. Germline V CDR1 and CDR2: SGDLS, YYNGEE. The CDR3 sequence: CASKLVGEKLFF. The CDR3 coding sequence is TGTGCCAGCAAATTAGTCGGAGAAAAACTGTTTTTT.

This clonotype was counted ten times or more. The V call is TRBV9, the J call TRBJ1-1; D unclear. The CDR3 covers 14 residues. CDR1 is SGDLS and CDR2 is YYNGEE in the germline V gene. The V end was cut by 4 bases, the J end by 5 bases, with 15 bases between. CDR3 in amino acids: CASSFRTESTEAFF. CDR3 DNA: TGTGCCAGCAGCTTCCGGACGGAATCAACTGAAGCTTTCTTT.

Comments on this clonotype: A read error may explain this, as a much larger clone is one base away. Likely a read error: the CDR3 ends without its conserved phenylalanine or tryptophan. This chain connects TRBV7-8 to TRBJ2-2; D is unresolved. The CDR3 contains 14 residues. The V end was cut by 3 bases, the J end by 1 base, with 6 bases between. The germline V gene encodes CDR1 SGHVS and CDR2 FQNEAQ. CDR3 nucleotides: TGTGCCAGCAGCTTGTCCGGGAACACCGGGGAGCTGTTTATT. Translation: CASSLSGNTGELFI.

This clonotype was found many times. V and J are TRBV29-1 and TRBJ1-2; perhaps TRBD1 as D (5 bases). Germline V gene lookup returns CDR1 SQVTM and CDR2 ANQGSEA. This CDR3 has 14 residues. V was pared by 7 bases and J by 8 bases, with 23 bases between. The CDR3 loop is CSATTFGRAIGYTF. CDR3 nucleotide sequence: TGCAGCGCCACAACCTTTGGCAGGGCAATCGGCTACACCTTC.

V usage is TRBV7-3 and J usage is TRBJ2-7, with 11 bases matching TRBD1. Germline-derived CDR1 and CDR2 are SGHTA and FQGTGA. Unmatched junction bases numbered 9, after V lost 5 bases and J lost 6 bases. The CDR3 spans 15 residues. The CDR3 region has the DNA TGTGCCAGCAGCCACCCACGGGACAGGGGGACCGAGCAGTACTTC. It is translated as CASSHPRDRGTEQYF.

This clonotype has ten or more counts. V usage is TRBV7-2 and J usage is TRBJ2-5, with TRBD2 identical over 7 bases. Germline CDR1 is SGHTA and CDR2 is FQGNSA. There are 15 residues in the CDR3. The V gene end was trimmed by 4 bases and the J gene end by 3 bases; junction bases not matched to a gene: 8. The CDR3 DNA reads TGTGCCAGCAGCTCTTGGATTGGGGGGGAAGAGACCCAGTACTTC. It yields the protein CASSSWIGGEETQYF.

This clonotype was counted many times. The V call is TRBV10-3, the J call TRBJ1-6; D is perhaps TRBD1 (5 bases). CDR1 is ENHRY and CDR2 is SYGVKD in the germline V gene. The CDR3 is made up of 14 amino acids. Trimming cost V 5 bases and J 11 bases, with 16 bases left between them. The CDR3 protein is CAISLSQTETPLHF. The CDR3 bases are TGTGCCATCAGTCTGAGCCAGACAGAAACACCCCTCCACTTT.

About this clonotype: One junction end disagrees with the germline gene, perhaps due to a read error. The rearrangement links TRBV10-3 to TRBJ1-1, with a tentative D call TRBD1 (6 bases). The CDR3 is made up of 12 amino acids. Germline CDR1 ENHRY, CDR2 SYGVKD. The CDR3 coding sequence is TGTGCCAGCAGTGCTCAGGGGCGGGGAGCTTTCTTT. Translating it yields CASSAQGRGAFF.

Only a few counts were recorded for this clonotype. The chain couples TRBV5-4 to TRBJ2-2; 11 bases match TRBD2. V lost 4 bases and J lost 2; bases outside the gene matches: 4. Germline loops: CDR1 SGHNT, CDR2 YYREEE (reference sequence). This CDR3 region has 16 residues. The chain's CDR3 is CASSVRLAGNTGELFF. For the CDR3, the DNA is TGTGCCAGCAGCGTACGACTAGCGGGAAACACCGGGGAGCTGTTTTTT.

About this clonotype: Sequence at one end of the junction differs from germline and may be a read error. V and J are TRBV10-3 and TRBJ1-4; D possibly corresponds to TRBD1 (5 bases). Looked up from germline, CDR1 is ENHRY and CDR2 is SYGVKD. The CDR3 is made up of 14 amino acids. In DNA, the CDR3 is TGTGCCAGCAGTTACTATCAGGGCGCTGAAAAACTGTTTTTT. It codes for CASSYYQGAEKLFF.

V usage is TRBV29-1 and J usage is TRBJ1-6; D is uncertain. This CDR3 comprises 11 residues. Germline V gene sequence: CDR1 SQVTM, CDR2 ANQGSEA. V lost 4 bases and J lost 15, with 13 bases in between. The DNA of the CDR3 is TGCAGCGTTGCGGACGGCGAGAACCTCCACTTT. Protein sequence: CSVADGENLHF.

This chain links TRBV10-3 with TRBJ1-3; no definite D call. The germline V gene has CDR1 ENHRY and CDR2 SYGVKD. V was clipped by 4 bases and J by 4 bases, with 8 bases between them. CDR3 length equals 13 residues. The CDR3 protein is CAISAAGGNTIYF. CDR3 coding DNA: TGTGCCATCAGTGCCGCGGGGGGAAACACCATATATTTT.

This chain uses TRBV25-1 with TRBJ2-5; tentatively, D is TRBD2 (6 bases). Trimming took 4 bases from V and 1 from J, leaving 13 bases between them. CDR1 is MGHDK and CDR2 is SYGVNS in the germline V gene. The CDR3 runs to 15 residues. The CDR3 here is CASSGARGTQETQYF. The DNA of the CDR3 is TGTGCCAGCAGTGGTGCCCGCGGGACCCAAGAGACCCAGTACTTC.

This clonotype was detected ten times or more. The chain carries TRBV7-9 and TRBJ1-3; the D is unclear. CDR3 size: 13 residues. Germline V gene sequence: CDR1 SEHNR, CDR2 FQNEAQ (reference sequence). Deletions cut 1 base from V and 2 bases from J, with 3 bases between. This CDR3 is CASSLEAGNTIYF. In DNA form, the CDR3 reads TGTGCCAGCAGCTTAGAGGCTGGAAACACCATATATTTT. Based on the CDR3 plus reference TRBV7-9 and TRBJ1-3, the full variable domain is DTGVSQNPRHKITKRGQNVTFRCDPISEHNRLYWYRQTLGQGPEFLTYFQNEAQLEKSRLLSDRFSAERPKGSFSTLEIQRTEQGDSAMYLCASSLEAGNTIYFGEGSWLTVV.

The CDR3 spells CASSLVFRQETQYF. The DNA for the CDR3 is TGCGCCAGCAGCTTGGTTTTCAGACAAGAGACCCAGTACTTC. The chain couples TRBV5-1 to TRBJ2-5; D not certain. V gave up 0 bases and J gave up 2 bases, with 8 bases separating them. The CDR3 totals 14 residues. Germline loops: CDR1 SGHRS, CDR2 YFSETQ.

Regarding this clonotype: Germline is not matched at one junction end, which may reflect a read error. The chain recombines TRBV7-2 with TRBJ2-5; 11 bases map to TRBD2. The CDR3 has 15 residues. Looked up from germline, CDR1 is SGHTA and CDR2 is FQGNSA. In DNA form, the CDR3 reads TGCGCCAGCAGCTCATGGACTAGCGGGTCAGAGACCCAGTACTTC. This encodes CASSSWTSGSETQYF. Drawing the rest from reference TRBV7-2 and TRBJ2-5, the complete variable domain is GAGVSQSPSNKVTEKGKDVELRCDPISGHTALYWYRQSLGQGLEFLIYFQGNSAPDKSGLPSDRFSAERTGGSVSTLTIQRTQQEDSAVYLCASSSWTSGSETQYFGPGTRLLVL.

With regard to this clonotype: Lacking the conserved final phenylalanine or tryptophan, this CDR3 likely reflects a read error. No DNA is shown, since the ends of the CDR3 on it are uncertain; the CDR3 is the one TCRdb lists. This rearrangement joins TRBV20-1 to TRBJ2-5. Germline loops: CDR1 DFQATT, CDR2 SNEGSKA (reference sequence). 8 amino acids form the CDR3, both terminal residues included. The CDR3 region is CSARVQTS.

The V gene is TRBV25-1, the J gene TRBJ1-4, with D possibly being TRBD1 (5 bases). CDR1 is MGHDK and CDR2 is SYGVNS in the germline V gene. Trimming cost V 5 bases and J 8 bases, with 15 bases left between them. CDR3 length: 14 residues. CDR3 in DNA: TGTGCCAGCAGTTTGGGGGTCTTTGGGGAAAAACTGTTTTTT. Translated: CASSLGVFGEKLFF.

The CDR3, as DNA: TGCAGCGTTGTGGCTAGCGCTACTTGCGAGCAGTACTTC. This encodes CSVVASATCEQYF. This chain uses TRBV29-1 with TRBJ2-7, with D possibly matching TRBD2 (6 bases). The CDR3 sequence is 13 residues long. Germline assignment: CDR1 SQVTM and CDR2 ANQGSEA. V was shortened by 4 bases and J by 6 bases, with 16 bases between the two germline ends.

This clonotype appeared many times. The J gene is TRBJ1-2, the V gene TRBV12-3 or TRBV12-4, with unresolved D. V shed 5 bases and J shed 0 bases, with 13 bases lying between them. The length of the CDR3 is 15 residues. The CDR3 reads CASSRRGTPNYGYTF. Written as DNA, the CDR3 is TGTGCCAGCAGTCGTCGTGGCACTCCTAACTATGGCTACACCTTC.

The chain links TRBV20-1 to TRBJ2-7; 9 positions agree with TRBD2. V dropped 5 bases and J dropped 0; count of bases not matched to a gene: 8. CDR3 length: 15 amino acids. CDR1 DFQATT and CDR2 SNEGSKA come from the germline V gene (reference sequence). This CDR3 is CSARGAGGYSYEQYF. Here the CDR3 DNA reads TGCAGTGCTCGGGGAGCGGGGGGTTACTCCTACGAGCAGTACTTC.

The rearrangement uses TRBV15 and TRBJ1-2, with a possible D match to TRBD1 (5 bases). CDR3 size: 12 residues. Per germline, CDR1 LNHNV and CDR2 YYDKDF (reference sequence). Written as DNA, the CDR3 is TGTGCTAGAGAGCCGGGACCCTATGGCTACACCTTC. Encoded protein: CAREPGPYGYTF.

The CDR3 sequence: CSARDLQGSSPLHF. CDR3 coding DNA: TGCAGTGCTAGAGATTTACAGGGTAGTTCACCCCTCCACTTT. The chain links TRBV20-1 to TRBJ1-6, with D possibly matching TRBD1 (6 bases). Germline V CDR1 and CDR2: DFQATT, SNEGSKA (reference sequence). This CDR3 spans 14 amino acids. The V and J ends lost 0 bases and 9 bases respectively, with 12 bases between them.

The V and J genes are TRBV10-3 and TRBJ2-5, with 12 bases identical to TRBD1. The CDR3 has 15 residues. Germline loops: CDR1 ENHRY, CDR2 SYGVKD. V lost 7 bases and J lost 7; bases outside the gene matches: 10. The DNA for the CDR3 is TGTGCCATCACCTCCGGGACAGGGGGCGCGGGGACCCAGTACTTC. It encodes CAITSGTGGAGTQYF.